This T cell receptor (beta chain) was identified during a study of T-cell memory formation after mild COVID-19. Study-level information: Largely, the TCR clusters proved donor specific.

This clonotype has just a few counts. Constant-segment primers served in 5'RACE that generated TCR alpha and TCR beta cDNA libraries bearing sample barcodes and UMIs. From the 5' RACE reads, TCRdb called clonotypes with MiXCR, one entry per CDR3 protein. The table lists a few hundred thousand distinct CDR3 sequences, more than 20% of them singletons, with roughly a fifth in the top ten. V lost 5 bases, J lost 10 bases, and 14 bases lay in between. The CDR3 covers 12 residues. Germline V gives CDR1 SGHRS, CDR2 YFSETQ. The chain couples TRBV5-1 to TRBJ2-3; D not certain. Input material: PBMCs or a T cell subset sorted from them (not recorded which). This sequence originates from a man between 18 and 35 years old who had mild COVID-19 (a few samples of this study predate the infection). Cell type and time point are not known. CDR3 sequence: CASSNDRVPQYF. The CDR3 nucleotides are TGCGCCAGCAGTAATGACCGGGTACCGCAGTATTTT.